The present T cell receptor (beta chain) was sequenced within a study of T cell repertoires in ileal Crohn's disease. This clone was recorded once. Its antigen is still unknown. This CDR3 has 17 residues. Germline assignment: CDR1 SNHLY and CDR2 FYNNEI. V lost 7 bases and J 3 bases, leaving 22 bases between the germline ends. Repertoires were generated with immunoSEQ multiplex PCR, while TCRdb's copy carries only in-frame clones and drops some. The sample includes roughly 10,000 clones, about nine tenths seen only once; the top ten take 8% to 9.5%. The study's findings and limits: Every patient over 26.8% clonality showed endoscopic recurrence.

Time point in this sample: inflamed ileum from the surgical specimen. The gene calls are TRBV2 and TRBJ2-4; D possibly uses TRBD1 or TRBD2 (5 bases each). Source material: ileal tissue. This clonotype originated in an adult with Crohn's disease. The CDR3 DNA is TGTGCCAGCAAACCCCGAGGACCAGGGACCTTCAAAAACATTCAGTACTTC. Translated: CASKPRGPGTFKNIQYF.